These 27 T cell receptor beta chains were sequenced from one sample in a study of blood T cell repertoires in COVID-19. Sequencing was performed with immunoSEQ multiplex PCR; in TCRdb, only in-frame clones are kept and a portion is missing. This sample has 350,000 to 450,000 clones, with 75% to 90% found just once. Source material: peripheral blood. All receptors come from a woman between 40 and 50 years old with COVID-19, enrolled during active disease.

This sequence joins TRBV11-2 and TRBJ2-1, with TRBD2 as a possible D gene (6 bases). This CDR3 has 18 amino acids. Trimming stripped 3 bases from V and 6 bases from J, with 24 bases between. Germline CDR1 reads SGHAT; CDR2 reads FQNNGV. The CDR3 DNA reads TGTGCCAGCAGCTTTCCCGGAGGGCAGGAAGGGCATGTCAATGAGCAGTTCTTC. It specifies CASSFPGGQEGHVNEQFF.

This chain joins TRBV7-6 and TRBJ2-5, with a possible D match to TRBD1 (5 bases). V lost 1 base and J lost 5, with 11 bases in between. This CDR3 has 14 residues. CDR1 is SGHVS and CDR2 is FNYEAQ in the germline V gene. The CDR3, as DNA: TGTGCCAGCAGCTTAGAGGGGATAAAGGAGACCCAGTACTTC. Amino acids: CASSLEGIKETQYF.

This clone was counted a few times. V usage is TRBV7-6 and J usage is TRBJ2-7; 7 bases map to TRBD2. V lost 0 bases, J lost 2 bases, and 13 bases stayed unmatched. The CDR3 contains 18 residues. The germline V gene encodes CDR1 SGHVS and CDR2 FNYEAQ. DNA for the CDR3: TGTGCCAGCAGCTTAGCCGTTCAGTGGGGGGGACGGGCCTACGAGCAGTACTTC. It yields the protein CASSLAVQWGGRAYEQYF.

This chain uses TRBV7-2 with TRBJ2-7, with 11 bases lining up with TRBD2. CDR3 length: 18 amino acids. Germline trimming cut 1 base from V and 3 bases from J; bases unmatched to any gene: 11. Germline lookup yields CDR1 SGHTA and CDR2 FQGNSA. DNA for the CDR3: TGTGCCAGCAGCTTAGTGGGTGGGGGACTAGCGGAGCGCTACGAGCAGTACTTC. Its translation is CASSLVGGGLAERYEQYF.

This clone showed up just once. The chain couples TRBV6-5 to TRBJ1-6; D is unclear. Germline assignment: CDR1 MNHEY and CDR2 SVGAGI. V was shortened by 6 bases and J by 9 bases, with 15 bases between the two germline ends. The CDR3 sequence is 14 residues long. The CDR3 nucleotides are TGTGCCAGCAGGAGGGATACTCGGGGTTCACCCCTCCACTTT. Translation gives CASRRDTRGSPLHF.

The chain carries TRBV19 and TRBJ1-5; TRBD1 agrees at 7 bases. This CDR3 region has 17 residues. Germline trimming cut 5 bases from V and 1 base from J; bases unmatched to any gene: 11. The V gene's germline CDR1 is LNHDA and CDR2 SQIVND (reference sequence). The chain's CDR3 is CASSFQGGGWSNQPQHF. As DNA, the CDR3 is TGTGCCAGTAGTTTCCAGGGGGGAGGATGGAGCAATCAGCCCCAGCATTTT.

Concerning this clone itself: At the DNA level, this CDR3 is encoded by other sequences in the same sample as well. J is TRBJ1-1 and V is TRBV7-2; weak D call: TRBD1 (5 bases). Germline assignment: CDR1 SGHTA and CDR2 FQGNSA. The CDR3 runs 13 residues. V lost 4 bases and J lost 1, with 7 bases in between. This chain's CDR3 is CASSSQGNTEAFF. For the CDR3, the DNA is TGTGCCAGCAGCTCTCAGGGGAACACTGAAGCTTTCTTT.

The chain has TRBV20-1 and TRBJ2-7, with TRBD2 as a possible D gene (5 bases). Trimming cost V 3 bases and J 7 bases, with 16 bases left between them. The CDR3 is 13 amino acids. Germline values: CDR1 DFQATT, CDR2 SNEGSKA (reference sequence). This CDR3 reads CSASWHGGSEQYF. The CDR3, as DNA: TGCAGTGCTAGTTGGCACGGTGGGAGTGAGCAGTACTTC.

This clone was recorded a few times. Other DNA sequences in the sample encode the same CDR3. This chain joins TRBV7-9 and TRBJ1-1; D call uncertain. V dropped 5 bases and J dropped 5 bases, with 9 bases sitting between them. Germline V gene sequence: CDR1 SEHNR, CDR2 FQNEAQ (reference sequence). This CDR3 has 12 amino acids. CDR3 region: CASSIRGTEAFF. The CDR3 coding sequence is TGTGCCAGCAGCATAAGAGGAACTGAAGCTTTCTTT.

The gene calls are TRBV6-5 and TRBJ1-6, with D perhaps matching TRBD1 (5 bases). Trimming cost V 7 bases and J 9 bases, with 10 bases left between them. This CDR3 is 12 amino acids long. Germline-derived CDR1 and CDR2 are MNHEY and SVGAGI. CDR3 sequence reads: CASTGMSSPLHF. The CDR3 coding sequence is TGTGCCAGCACAGGGATGAGTTCACCCCTCCACTTT.

The chain carries TRBV7-2 and TRBJ1-6, with TRBD1 matching over 10 bases. The V and J ends lost 3 bases and 7 bases, in that order; junction bases with no gene match: 9. The CDR3 contains 17 residues. Germline CDR1 and CDR2: SGHTA and FQGNSA. The CDR3 sequence: CASSLVGQGIWNSPLHF. The CDR3 DNA is TGTGCCAGCAGCTTGGTGGGACAGGGGATTTGGAATTCACCCCTCCACTTT.

The J gene is TRBJ1-2, the V gene TRBV7-3; D unresolved. This CDR3 contains 17 residues. Trimming took off 5 bases at V and 1 base at J, with 20 bases between the two ends. Germline values: CDR1 SGHTA, CDR2 FQGTGA. The CDR3 nucleotides read TGTGCCAGCAGCCTTCGACACCGAGGTGGGAGTAACTATGGCTACACCTTC. Translated, it gives CASSLRHRGGSNYGYTF.

The chain links TRBV30 to TRBJ2-6; D is undetermined. Deletions cut 3 bases from V and 0 bases from J, with 12 bases between. Per the germline V gene, CDR1 is GTSNPN and CDR2 is SVGIG (reference sequence). The CDR3 runs to 16 residues. CDR3: CAWSATVHSGANVLTF. CDR3 DNA sequence: TGTGCCTGGAGCGCTACTGTGCACTCTGGGGCCAACGTCCTGACTTTC.

The rearrangement links TRBV6-4 to TRBJ2-1; 8 bases match TRBD2. Germline CDR1 and CDR2: MRHNA and SNTAGT. V lost 4 bases to trimming and J lost 9 bases; unmatched junction nucleotides: 5. The CDR3 length is 13 residues. CDR3 loop: CASSVLGGVEQFF. The CDR3 DNA reads TGTGCCAGCAGTGTCCTCGGGGGGGTTGAGCAGTTCTTC.

V is TRBV10-3 and J is TRBJ2-1; D is possibly TRBD1 (5 bases). Germline CDR1 and CDR2: ENHRY and SYGVKD. CDR3 size: 12 residues. V was shortened by 3 bases and J by 8 bases, with 8 bases between the two germline ends. CDR3 residues: CAISDQGYEQFF. For the CDR3, the DNA is TGTGCCATCAGTGACCAGGGCTATGAGCAGTTCTTC.

This clone has a single count. The rearrangement uses TRBV5-1 and TRBJ2-1, with TRBD1 matching 7 bases. Germline V gives CDR1 SGHRS, CDR2 YFSETQ. This CDR3 region has 15 residues. The trim removed 6 bases at V and 1 base at J, leaving 7 bases unmatched. CDR3 nucleotide sequence: TGCGCCAGCACCGAGACCAGGGGGTCCTACAATGAGCAGTTCTTC. It translates to CASTETRGSYNEQFF.

The rearrangement links TRBV3-1 (or the pseudogene TRBV3-2) to TRBJ2-7, with TRBD1 identical over 7 bases. CDR3 length equals 14 residues. The V gene end was trimmed by 2 bases and the J gene end by 4 bases; junction bases not matched to a gene: 5. Germline V gene data show CDR1 as LGHDT and CDR2 as YNNKEL (reference sequence). In DNA form, the CDR3 reads TGTGCCAGCAGCCAACGGGGACAGAGATACGAGCAGTACTTC. Encoded protein: CASSQRGQRYEQYF.

There are a few counts of this clone. This chain's CDR3 is CASSERDNQPQHF. CDR3 bases: TGTGCCAGCAGTGAACGGGACAATCAGCCCCAGCATTTT. The chain links TRBV6-4 to TRBJ1-5, with D hard to call. This CDR3 comprises 13 residues. Trimming pared 3 bases from V and 3 bases from J, leaving 6 bases between. The germline CDR1 and CDR2 sequences are MRHNA and SNTAGT.

The rearrangement uses TRBV10-3 and TRBJ1-1; no firm D call. Germline V lookup: CDR1 ENHRY, CDR2 SYGVKD. Trimming removed 3 bases at V and 0 bases at J, with 8 bases between. This CDR3 spans 14 amino acids. The CDR3 coding sequence is TGTGCCATCAGTGATTACGGGTTGAACACTGAAGCTTTCTTT. Protein product: CAISDYGLNTEAFF.

This clone has only a few counts. The rearrangement uses TRBV7-2 and TRBJ2-5, with a tentative D call TRBD2 (6 bases). The ends were cut back, 7 bases at V and 5 bases at J, with 14 bases in the middle. Germline V gene lookup returns CDR1 SGHTA and CDR2 FQGNSA. The CDR3 extends over 13 amino acids. The CDR3 spells CASIPTAGETQYF. CDR3 DNA: TGTGCCAGCATCCCCACCGCGGGGGAGACCCAGTACTTC.

V usage is TRBV27 and J usage is TRBJ2-1, with D perhaps matching TRBD2 (7 bases). CDR3 length: 15 amino acids. Between the trimmed V and J ends, which lost 4 bases and 5 bases, there was a span of 15 bases. CDR1 MNHEY and CDR2 SMNVEV come from the germline V gene (reference sequence). The DNA for the CDR3 is TGTGCCAGCAGTTCCCTGGGGGGGCTTAACAATGAGCAGTTCTTC. It is translated as CASSSLGGLNNEQFF.

The V call is TRBV30, the J call TRBJ1-4, with a weak D call TRBD1 (5 bases). Germline assignment: CDR1 GTSNPN and CDR2 SVGIG (reference sequence). V was pared by 0 bases and J by 7 bases, with 15 bases between. CDR3 size: 15 residues. CDR3 in amino acids: CAWSVRQGKVEKLFF. CDR3 nucleotides: TGTGCCTGGAGTGTACGGCAGGGAAAGGTTGAAAAACTGTTTTTT.

The rearrangement uses TRBV16 and TRBJ2-1, with TRBD1 matching 7 bases. Per the germline V gene, CDR1 is KGHSY and CDR2 is FQNENV. Unmatched junction bases numbered 3, after V lost 4 bases and J lost 0 bases. The CDR3 contains 15 residues. Here the CDR3 reads CASSRQGSSYNEQFF. CDR3 nucleotide sequence: TGTGCCAGCAGCCGACAGGGAAGCTCCTACAATGAGCAGTTCTTC.

The V and J genes are TRBV28 and TRBJ1-5; 8 nucleotides line up with TRBD1. The V and J ends lost 4 bases and 6 bases, in that order; junction bases with no gene match: 5. The CDR3 is made up of 14 amino acids. Germline CDR1 is MDHEN and CDR2 is SYDVKM. Here the CDR3 reads CASSSGQGGQPQHF. In DNA, the CDR3 is TGTGCCAGCAGTTCTGGACAGGGAGGTCAGCCCCAGCATTTT.

This chain connects TRBV5-4 to TRBJ1-6; perhaps TRBD1 as D (6 bases). Trimming removed 0 bases at V and 7 bases at J, with 8 bases between. CDR3 length equals 14 residues. Germline V gene sequence: CDR1 SGHNT, CDR2 YYREEE (reference sequence). This CDR3 reads CASSLDQGNSPLHF. The CDR3 bases are TGTGCCAGCAGCTTGGATCAGGGGAATTCACCCCTCCACTTT.

V gene TRBV6-6 combines with J gene TRBJ1-5, with TRBD1 as a possible D gene (6 bases). The CDR3 covers 16 residues. Germline assignment: CDR1 MNHNY and CDR2 SVGAGI (reference sequence). V lost 5 bases, J lost 3 bases, and 17 bases lay in between. The CDR3 DNA follows: TGTGCCAGCAGTCGAACAATACAGGGAGCCAATCAGCCCCAGCATTTT. It is translated as CASSRTIQGANQPQHF.

The chain links TRBV6-5 to TRBJ1-5; D possibly corresponds to TRBD1 (5 bases). The CDR3 totals 16 residues. V was shortened by 4 bases and J by 0 bases, with 13 bases between the two germline ends. Germline CDR1 reads MNHEY; CDR2 reads SVGAGI. CDR3 DNA: TGTGCCAGCAGTTCCTTAACAGGCTATAGCAATCAGCCCCAGCATTTT. Translation: CASSSLTGYSNQPQHF.